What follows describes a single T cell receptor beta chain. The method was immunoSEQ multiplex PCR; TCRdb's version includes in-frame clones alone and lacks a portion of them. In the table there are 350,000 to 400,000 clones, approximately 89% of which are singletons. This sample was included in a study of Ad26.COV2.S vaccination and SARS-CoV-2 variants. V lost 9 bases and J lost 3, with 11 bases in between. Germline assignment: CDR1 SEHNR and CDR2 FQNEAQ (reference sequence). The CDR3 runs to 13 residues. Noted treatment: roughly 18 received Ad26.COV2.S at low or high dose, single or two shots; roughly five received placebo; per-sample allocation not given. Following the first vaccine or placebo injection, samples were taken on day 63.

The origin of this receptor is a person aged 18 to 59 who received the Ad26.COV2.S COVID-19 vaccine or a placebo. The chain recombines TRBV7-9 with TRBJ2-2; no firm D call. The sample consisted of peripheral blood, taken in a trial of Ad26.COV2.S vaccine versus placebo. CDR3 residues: CASGSLDTGELFF. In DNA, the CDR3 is TGTGCCAGTGGGTCGCTGGACACCGGGGAGCTGTTTTTT.